Included here is one TCR beta chain sequence, with context. Its antigen is unknown. These data originate in a study of shared clonotypes between healthy human individuals. The assay ran at deep level. This table comes from immunoSEQ multiplex PCR, and its TCRdb copy is limited to in-frame clones, with some not included. Of some 650,000 clones detected, approximately 97% appear once; the ten largest clones hold around 0.058%. V dropped 4 bases and J dropped 2; count of bases not matched to a gene: 7. CDR1 LGHNA and CDR2 YNFKEQ come from the germline V gene. CDR3 size: 16 residues. Study-level findings and limits: Some naive CD4 clonotypes, roughly 4.5%, turned up in common across a few donors. Non-shared clonotypes showed lower generation probabilities than clonotypes common to all four donors.

The receptor was derived from a woman under 40 in good health. The chain combines TRBV4-2 with TRBJ2-7; 11 bases agree with TRBD2. The sequenced material came from naive CD4+ T cells sorted from blood. This sample's subset: CD45RA+ positively selected. CDR3 sequence: CASSPGLAAEPYEQYF. CDR3 DNA sequence: TGTGCCAGCAGCCCGGGACTAGCGGCCGAACCCTACGAGCAGTACTTC.